A single sample is the source of the 10 T cell receptor beta chains below, sequenced in a study of blood T cell repertoires in COVID-19. The method was immunoSEQ multiplex PCR; TCRdb's version includes in-frame clones alone and lacks a portion of them. The repertoire includes 200,000 to 250,000 clones, approximately 85% of them detected once, and about 2.1% sits in the top ten. The sample taken for sequencing was PBMCs or T cells enriched from blood (not recorded which). The origin of the receptors is a woman between 45 and 65 years old who had recovered from COVID-19.

The chain links TRBV4-1 to TRBJ2-5; 10 bases map to TRBD2. CDR3 length: 16 residues. The V segment lost 3 bases and the J segment 3 bases; nucleotides outside the gene matches: 7. From germline, CDR1 is MGHRA and CDR2 YSYEKL. This chain's CDR3 is CASSQTGTSEEETQYF. The CDR3 region has the DNA TGCGCCAGCAGCCAGACCGGGACTAGCGAAGAAGAGACCCAGTACTTC.

The rearrangement uses TRBV10-1 and TRBJ1-1; D is uncertain. The CDR3 has 18 amino acids. The V end lost 0 bases, the J end lost 1 base, and 18 bases lay between the germline ends. Per germline, CDR1 WNHNN and CDR2 SYGVQD (reference sequence). The DNA for the CDR3 is TGCGCCAGCAGTGAGTCGAAGTTAGGAGCCGAGGAGAACACTGAAGCTTTCTTT. This encodes CASSESKLGAEENTEAFF.

This clone showed up just once. The gene calls are TRBV19 and TRBJ2-3, with D possibly being TRBD2 (6 bases). In germline, CDR1 is LNHDA, CDR2 SQIVND (reference sequence). This CDR3 has 15 amino acids. V lost 4 bases to trimming and J lost 1 base, with 12 bases between them. The CDR3 nucleotides are TGTGCCAGTAGTAACCGGGACTCCCGCACAGATACGCAGTATTTT. This gives the protein CASSNRDSRTDTQYF.

The chain carries TRBV19 and TRBJ1-5; possible D gene TRBD1, 5 bases. CDR1 LNHDA and CDR2 SQIVND come from the germline V gene (reference sequence). CDR3 length equals 15 residues. The V gene lost 3 bases and the J gene lost 6 bases, with 15 bases spanning the gap. CDR3 loop: CASSIVRRGIQPQHF. CDR3 nucleotide sequence: TGTGCCAGTAGTATTGTAAGAAGGGGCATTCAGCCCCAGCATTTT.

CDR3 bases: TGTGCCTGGAGTGCCCTGACAGGGGGCAATGAAAAACTGTTTTTT. Its translation is CAWSALTGGNEKLFF. The rearrangement links TRBV30 to TRBJ1-4; 10 bases line up with TRBD1. V was clipped by 1 base and J by 5 bases; unmatched bases: 4. The CDR3 is made up of 15 amino acids. From germline, CDR1 is GTSNPN and CDR2 SVGIG (reference sequence).

The V call is TRBV7-3, the J call TRBJ2-7, with D perhaps matching TRBD2 (5 bases). The CDR3 is made up of 14 amino acids. The germline V gene encodes CDR1 SGHTA and CDR2 FQGTGA. The V end was cut by 1 base, the J end by 0 bases, with 7 bases between. This CDR3 reads CASSLNAGSYEQYF. CDR3 bases: TGTGCCAGCAGCTTAAATGCGGGCTCCTACGAGCAGTACTTC. Full variable domain (missing parts from reference TRBV7-3 and TRBJ2-7): GAGVSQTPSNKVTEKGKYVELRCDPISGHTALYWYRQSLGQGPEFLIYFQGTGAADDSGLPNDRFFAVRPEGSVSTLKIQRTERGDSAVYLCASSLNAGSYEQYFGPGTRLTVT.

The chain carries TRBV28 and TRBJ1-2, with 9 bases aligning to TRBD1. CDR3 length: 14 amino acids. V gave up 2 bases and J gave up 7 bases; unmatched junction bases: 5. Per the germline V gene, CDR1 is MDHEN and CDR2 is SYDVKM. CDR3 coding DNA: TGTGCCAGCAGTTTAGAACAGGGGGCGCGTGGCTACACCTTC. Amino acids: CASSLEQGARGYTF.

J is TRBJ1-2 and V is TRBV19, with a possible D match to TRBD1 (5 bases). Germline V gene lookup returns CDR1 LNHDA and CDR2 SQIVND (reference sequence). V was shortened by 2 bases and J by 0 bases, with 10 bases between the two germline ends. CDR3 size: 15 residues. The CDR3 DNA follows: TGTGCCAGTAGTATACTGCCAGGGACTAACTATGGCTACACCTTC. It encodes CASSILPGTNYGYTF.

This clone was observed a few times. The V and J genes are TRBV28 and TRBJ2-1, with 7 bases identical to TRBD2. This CDR3 has 14 amino acids. Unmatched junction bases numbered 5, after V lost 3 bases and J lost 6 bases. Germline lookup yields CDR1 MDHEN and CDR2 SYDVKM. The CDR3 reads CASSLAGASNEQFF. Here the CDR3 DNA reads TGTGCCAGCAGTTTGGCGGGAGCCAGCAATGAGCAGTTCTTC.

This clone was detected once. The chain employs TRBV7-9 and TRBJ1-6; 11 bases map to TRBD1. Germline V gives CDR1 SEHNR, CDR2 FQNEAQ (reference sequence). The CDR3 loop spans 14 amino acids. V shed 5 bases and J 10 bases; nucleotides not matched to a gene: 4. This CDR3 is CASSRDRGESPLHF. CDR3 coding DNA: TGTGCCAGCAGCCGGGACAGGGGGGAATCACCCCTCCACTTT.